Each of the 23 T cell receptor beta chains below was sequenced from the same sample in a study of cytomegalovirus exposure and HLA in healthy donors. Primers: 60 Vbeta forward and 13 Jbeta reverse. Clones were read by immunoSEQ multiplex PCR, and TCRdb kept only the in-frame ones, dropping some. Of about 63,000 clones listed, around 73% were seen once; the top ten hold approximately 5.5%. What was sequenced was PBMCs. The receptors come from a man aged 50 to 60 in good health and CMV-seronegative.

V usage is TRBV11-2 and J usage is TRBJ2-7; tentative D call: TRBD2 (5 bases). With 5 bases removed from V and 0 bases from J, the gap between germline ends came to 11 bases. There are 14 residues in the CDR3. The germline gives CDR1 SGHAT, CDR2 FQNNGV. CDR3 DNA: TGTGCCAGCAGCCGGACTTTCGTCTCCTACGAGCAGTACTTC. Residues: CASSRTFVSYEQYF.

This sequence joins TRBV27 and TRBJ2-2, with 7 positions matching TRBD2. CDR3 length equals 16 residues. Looked up from germline, CDR1 is MNHEY and CDR2 is SMNVEV (reference sequence). V dropped 8 bases and J dropped 4; count of bases not matched to a gene: 13. The CDR3 loop is CASYLSGGGGTGELFF. CDR3 nucleotides: TGTGCCAGCTATCTATCTGGCGGGGGAGGCACCGGGGAGCTGTTTTTT.

This clone was seen only a few times. The chain recombines TRBV11-3 with TRBJ2-7, with D perhaps TRBD2 (7 bases). The CDR3 consists of 16 residues. Germline values: CDR1 SGHNT, CDR2 YENEEA. Trimming removed 0 bases at V and 0 bases at J, with 12 bases between. CDR3 sequence (DNA): TGTGCCAGCAGCTTAGAGAGGGGAGGGGGCTCCTACGAGCAGTACTTC. As protein: CASSLERGGGSYEQYF.

This chain joins TRBV21-1 and TRBJ2-7; TRBD2, the D gene given by the table, was not confirmed from the DNA. TRBV21-1 is classified as a pseudogene. The CDR3 covers 12 residues. DNA of the CDR3: TGTGCCAGCAGCAAGAGGGAATACGAGCAGTACTTC. Protein product: CASSKREYEQYF.

This sequence joins TRBV11-3 and TRBJ1-1; no firm D call. Per the germline V gene, CDR1 is SGHNT and CDR2 is YENEEA. This CDR3 is 17 amino acids long. V lost 0 bases and J lost 0, with 14 bases in between. The CDR3: CASSLDRAGRVNTEAFF. CDR3 DNA: TGTGCCAGCAGCTTAGATCGGGCGGGAAGGGTGAACACTGAAGCTTTCTTT.

CDR3 DNA sequence: TGCGCCAGCAATACAAACCTAAGGGGGTCTGAAGCTTTCTTT. Translation gives CASNTNLRGSEAFF. This chain joins TRBV10-2 and TRBJ1-1, with D perhaps matching TRBD1 (6 bases). Germline V gene data show CDR1 as WSHSY and CDR2 as SAAADI. The CDR3 is 14 amino acids. V was clipped by 7 bases and J by 6 bases, with 18 bases between them.

The V gene is TRBV5-1, the J gene TRBJ1-2; 9 nucleotides align to TRBD1. The CDR3 consists of 18 residues. The V and J ends lost 3 bases and 5 bases, in that order; junction bases with no gene match: 17. The germline gives CDR1 SGHRS, CDR2 YFSETQ. As DNA, the CDR3 is TGCGCCAGCAGCTCGTCCCTCGGCGGGGGGACAGGGAGTTATGGCTACACCTTC. Its translation: CASSSSLGGGTGSYGYTF.

CDR3 in DNA: TGTGCCAGTACCCCCTGGGACAGGGGCGACACCGGGGAGCTGTTTTTT. As protein: CASTPWDRGDTGELFF. The chain carries TRBV19 and TRBJ2-2; 10 bases line up with TRBD1. Trimming cost V 7 bases and J 3 bases; bases outside gene matches: 8. The CDR3 runs to 16 residues. Germline V CDR1 and CDR2: LNHDA, SQIVND (reference sequence). Looking up the rest from reference TRBV19 and TRBJ2-2 gives the full variable domain: DGGITQSPKYLFRKEGQNVTLSCEQNLNHDAMYWYRQDPGQGLRLIYYSQIVNDFQKGDIAEGYSVSREKKESFPLTVTSAQKNPTAFYLCASTPWDRGDTGELFFGEGSRLTVL.

The genes are TRBV11-2 and TRBJ1-2, with 9 bases matching TRBD1. Trimming removed 5 bases from V and 5 bases from J; junction bases left unmatched: 12. The CDR3 totals 16 residues. Germline assignment: CDR1 SGHAT and CDR2 FQNNGV. The CDR3 region has the DNA TGTGCCAGCAGCCCGGGGGCGGGACAGGGACCTTATGGCTACACCTTC. This gives the protein CASSPGAGQGPYGYTF.

The J gene is TRBJ1-2, the V gene TRBV7-2; D perhaps matches TRBD1 (5 bases). Germline CDR1 reads SGHTA; CDR2 reads FQGNSA. The CDR3 totals 13 residues. The germline V and J ends were trimmed by 2 bases and 4 bases, with 8 bases remaining between them. In DNA form, the CDR3 reads TGTGCCAGCAGCTTATCGGACACCTATGGCTACACCTTC. Translated, it gives CASSLSDTYGYTF. Full variable domain (missing parts from reference TRBV7-2 and TRBJ1-2): GAGVSQSPSNKVTEKGKDVELRCDPISGHTALYWYRQSLGQGLEFLIYFQGNSAPDKSGLPSDRFSAERTGGSVSTLTIQRTQQEDSAVYLCASSLSDTYGYTFGSGTRLTVV.

This sequence joins TRBV10-3 and TRBJ1-1; the match to TRBD1 covers 9 bases. There are 15 residues in the CDR3. CDR1 and CDR2 from the germline V gene are ENHRY and SYGVKD. V lost 6 bases, J lost 1 base, and 6 bases stayed unmatched. The chain's CDR3 is CAISGSDRGNTEAFF. The CDR3 DNA reads TGTGCCATCAGCGGTTCGGACAGGGGGAACACTGAAGCTTTCTTT.

This clone has only a few counts. V usage is TRBV19 and J usage is TRBJ1-5; D unresolved. Trimming shortened V by 3 bases and J by 6 bases, and 9 bases separated the two germline ends. CDR1 and CDR2 (germline): LNHDA, SQIVND (reference sequence). The CDR3 spans 13 residues. The CDR3 sequence: CASSIRRAQPQHF. The CDR3, as DNA: TGTGCCAGTAGTATCCGGAGGGCTCAGCCCCAGCATTTT.

V is TRBV7-9 and J is TRBJ2-2; no definite D call. The germline CDR1 and CDR2 sequences are SEHNR and FQNEAQ (reference sequence). The CDR3 totals 16 residues. Trimming left V 5 bases short and J 2 bases short, with 15 bases between. CDR3 protein: CASSGRYDTNTGELFF. The CDR3, as DNA: TGTGCCAGCAGCGGAAGATACGACACAAACACCGGGGAGCTGTTTTTT.

The chain has TRBV19 and TRBJ1-5; D remains unclear. Trimming removed 9 bases from V and 0 bases from J, with 18 bases in between. The CDR3 contains 16 residues. Germline CDR1 is LNHDA and CDR2 is SQIVND (reference sequence). CDR3 amino acids: CASTVAGSYSNQPQHF. DNA for the CDR3: TGTGCCAGCACCGTGGCGGGAAGTTATAGCAATCAGCCCCAGCATTTT. Combining the CDR3 with reference TRBV19 and TRBJ1-5 gives the whole variable domain DGGITQSPKYLFRKEGQNVTLSCEQNLNHDAMYWYRQDPGQGLRLIYYSQIVNDFQKGDIAEGYSVSREKKESFPLTVTSAQKNPTAFYLCASTVAGSYSNQPQHFGDGTRLSIL.

In this sample, this clone turned up a few times. The chain is built from TRBV14 and TRBJ1-4, with D perhaps TRBD1 (6 bases). Trimming cost V 4 bases and J 2 bases, with 11 bases left between them. In germline, CDR1 is SGHDN, CDR2 FVKESK. The CDR3 consists of 15 residues. CDR3 loop: CASSPRGATNEKLFF. The CDR3 nucleotides are TGTGCCAGCAGCCCGCGGGGGGCGACTAATGAAAAACTGTTTTTT.

The chain employs TRBV5-4 and TRBJ2-5; tentatively, D is TRBD2 (7 bases). The CDR3 is 15 residues long. CDR1 and CDR2 (germline): SGHNT, YYREEE (reference sequence). The ends were cut back, 4 bases at V and 1 base at J, with 14 bases in the middle. The CDR3 nucleotides are TGTGCCAGCAGCCCTCCCCGGGGGGCCCAAGAGACCCAGTACTTC. Amino acids: CASSPPRGAQETQYF.

For the CDR3, the DNA is TGTGCCAGTAGTACCCCGGGACTAGGCGGGACAGATACGCAGTATTTT. The encoded protein is CASSTPGLGGTDTQYF. The chain is built from TRBV19 and TRBJ2-3; 8 nucleotides align to TRBD2. The ends lost 4 bases at V and 3 bases at J; junction bases unmatched: 9. The CDR3 contains 16 residues. In germline, CDR1 is LNHDA, CDR2 SQIVND (reference sequence).

The chain combines TRBV2 with TRBJ1-2, with 8 bases aligning to TRBD1. J was trimmed by 4 bases and V by 8 bases; bases with no gene match: 18. The V gene's germline CDR1 is SNHLY and CDR2 FYNNEI. The CDR3 has 17 residues. CDR3 sequence (DNA): TGTGCCAGCCCTCGAAGGCAGGGGGCGACCCATACCTATGGCTACACCTTC. It yields the protein CASPRRQGATHTYGYTF.

The chain couples TRBV5-1 to TRBJ2-1, with TRBD1 as a possible D gene (6 bases). The CDR3 has 13 amino acids. Germline lookup yields CDR1 SGHRS and CDR2 YFSETQ. Deletions cut 3 bases from V and 4 bases from J, with 8 bases between. The DNA of the CDR3 is TGCGCCAGCAGCTCCAGGGGTTACAATGAGCAGTTCTTC. It specifies CASSSRGYNEQFF.

This clone has more than one count but fewer than ten. The V call is TRBV27, the J call TRBJ2-7; the match to TRBD2 covers 11 bases. Per the germline V gene, CDR1 is MNHEY and CDR2 is SMNVEV (reference sequence). J gave up 1 base and V 5 bases, and 10 bases lay outside the gene matches. The CDR3 has 17 residues. CDR3 sequence: CASSPPPSGGKSYEQYF. CDR3 nucleotides: TGTGCCAGCAGTCCCCCACCTAGCGGGGGGAAGTCCTACGAGCAGTACTTC.

This rearrangement joins TRBV12-5 to TRBJ1-1; weak D call: TRBD1 (6 bases). V was trimmed by 5 bases and J by 7 bases, leaving 8 bases between them. The V gene's germline CDR1 is LGHNT and CDR2 FRNRAP. This CDR3 has 11 amino acids. The DNA for the CDR3 is TGTGCTAGTGGTAGAGGGGGTGAAGCTTTCTTT. Translating it yields CASGRGGEAFF.

This clone was detected only a few times. V is TRBV7-2 and J is TRBJ2-1; D remains unclear. Germline values: CDR1 SGHTA, CDR2 FQGNSA. The CDR3 is 14 residues long. V lost 2 bases and J 9 bases, leaving 14 bases between the germline ends. CDR3 region: CASSLIVLMAEQFF. CDR3 DNA sequence: TGTGCCAGCAGCTTAATCGTATTAATGGCTGAGCAGTTCTTC.

With regard to this clone: The same CDR3 arises from other DNA sequences in this sample as well. The chain joins TRBV5-6 to TRBJ2-5; D possibly corresponds to TRBD1 (6 bases). CDR1 SGHDT and CDR2 YYEEEE come from the germline V gene. The CDR3 runs 13 residues. The V and J ends lost 0 bases and 5 bases respectively, with 8 bases between them. CDR3 in amino acids: CASSLARGETQYF. CDR3 nucleotide sequence: TGTGCCAGCAGCTTGGCCAGGGGTGAGACCCAGTACTTC.